The source of this TCR beta chain is a study of cytomegalovirus exposure and HLA in healthy donors. This clone showed up just once. Its antigen is unknown. Method: immunoSEQ multiplex PCR; TCRdb's copy keeps in-frame clones and lacks some. The data show 90,000 to 150,000 clones, roughly 90% seen once. General observations from the study: A few chains linked to CMV were shown in vitro to be specific for CMV antigens. The authors enumerated 164 TCR beta chains as linked to cytomegalovirus.

The CDR3 runs 15 residues. The V gene end was trimmed by 0 bases and the J gene end by 5 bases; junction bases not matched to a gene: 4. The germline CDR1 and CDR2 sequences are SGDLS and YYNGEE. This TCR came from a woman under 30 in good health and CMV-seropositive. The V and J genes are TRBV9 and TRBJ2-3; 9 bases fit TRBD1. Sequencing input: PBMCs. CDR3 sequence (DNA): TGTGCCAGCAGCGTAGTGGGACAGGGAATAGATACGCAGTATTTT. This encodes CASSVVGQGIDTQYF. Variable domain in full (rest from reference TRBV9 and TRBJ2-3): DSGVTQTPKHLITATGQRVTLRCSPRSGDLSVYWYQQSLDQGLQFLIQYYNGEERAKGNILERFSAQQFPDLHSELNLSSLELGDSALYFCASSVVGQGIDTQYFGPGTRLTVL.